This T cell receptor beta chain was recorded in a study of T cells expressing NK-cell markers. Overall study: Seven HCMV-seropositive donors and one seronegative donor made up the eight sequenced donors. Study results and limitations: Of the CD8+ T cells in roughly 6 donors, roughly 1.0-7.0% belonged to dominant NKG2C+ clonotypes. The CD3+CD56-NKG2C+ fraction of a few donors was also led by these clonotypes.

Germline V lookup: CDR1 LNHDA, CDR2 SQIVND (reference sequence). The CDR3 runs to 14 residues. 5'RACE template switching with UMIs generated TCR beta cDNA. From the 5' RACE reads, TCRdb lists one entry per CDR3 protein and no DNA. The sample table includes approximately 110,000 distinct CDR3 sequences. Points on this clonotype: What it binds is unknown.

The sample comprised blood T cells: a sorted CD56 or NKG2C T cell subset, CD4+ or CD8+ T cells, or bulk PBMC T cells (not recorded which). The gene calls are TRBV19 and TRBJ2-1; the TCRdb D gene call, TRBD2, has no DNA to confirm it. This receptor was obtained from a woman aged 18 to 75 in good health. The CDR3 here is CASSIAGGLYEQFF.